Each of the 31 T cell receptor beta chains below was sequenced from the same sample in a study of OX40 agonist ivuxolimab in advanced cancers. Clones were sequenced by immunoSEQ multiplex PCR, and TCRdb holds only the in-frame ones, with some missing. The repertoire has tens of thousands of clones, 87% of them found once; the top ten carry 4%. This specimen consisted of CD4+ or CD8+ T cells sorted from blood, obtained in a trial of the OX40 agonist ivuxolimab. The receptors derive from an adult with an advanced solid tumor such as melanoma, head and neck, liver or kidney cancer.

J is TRBJ2-7 and V is TRBV28; no firm D call. There are 13 residues in the CDR3. Between the trimmed V and J ends, which lost 5 bases and 3 bases, there was a span of 11 bases. Germline lookup yields CDR1 MDHEN and CDR2 SYDVKM. The CDR3 sequence: CASSAPPGYEQYF. The CDR3, as DNA: TGTGCCAGCAGTGCCCCCCCAGGCTACGAGCAGTACTTC. The full variable domain, its missing parts supplied by reference TRBV28 and TRBJ2-7, is DVKVTQSSRYLVKRTGEKVFLECVQDMDHENMFWYRQDPGLGLRLIYFSYDVKMKEKGDIPEGYSVSREKKERFSLILESASTNQTSMYLCASSAPPGYEQYFGPGTRLTVT.

This chain joins TRBV14 and TRBJ2-7; perhaps TRBD2 as D (5 bases). Germline V gene data show CDR1 as SGHDN and CDR2 as FVKESK. CDR3 length: 15 amino acids. The V end lost 4 bases, the J end lost 0 bases, and 13 bases lay between the germline ends. CDR3 in amino acids: CASSPPGVSSYEQYF. DNA for the CDR3: TGTGCCAGCAGCCCACCCGGGGTGAGCTCCTACGAGCAGTACTTC.

The chain joins TRBV5-1 to TRBJ2-3; tentatively, D is TRBD1 (6 bases). V lost 2 bases, J lost 4 bases, and 14 bases lay in between. Germline V gene lookup returns CDR1 SGHRS and CDR2 YFSETQ. The CDR3 totals 15 residues. The CDR3 DNA reads TGCGCCAGCAGCTTACAGGGCTCGAACTCAGATACGCAGTATTTT. Protein product: CASSLQGSNSDTQYF.

The V and J genes are TRBV19 and TRBJ1-1; D may be TRBD1 (6 bases). This CDR3 contains 16 residues. V was pared by 3 bases and J by 1 base, with 15 bases between. The germline CDR1 and CDR2 sequences are LNHDA and SQIVND (reference sequence). Here the CDR3 reads CASSIGRADRNTEAFF. CDR3 nucleotides: TGTGCCAGTAGTATCGGACGGGCGGACAGGAACACTGAAGCTTTCTTT.

V usage is TRBV28 and J usage is TRBJ1-6; 7 bases are a match to TRBD1. CDR3 size: 14 residues. J was trimmed by 9 bases and V by 7 bases; bases with no gene match: 9. Germline CDR1 MDHEN, CDR2 SYDVKM. CDR3 sequence (DNA): TGTGCCAGCAATGTTGAACAGGGGCCTTCACCCCTCCACTTT. Protein product: CASNVEQGPSPLHF.

The rearrangement joins TRBV6-7 to TRBJ2-6; the D is unclear. TRBV6-7 is an ORF, with its function uncertain. Deletions cut 5 bases from V and 5 bases from J, with 22 bases between. The CDR3 length is 18 residues. The CDR3 bases are TGTGCCAGCAGTGAAACTCCGCGTTTACAAAGTCGGGCCAACGTCCTGACTTTC. Its translation: CASSETPRLQSRANVLTF.

The CDR3 spells CASSAGIGQETQYF. CDR3 coding DNA: TGTGCCAGCAGTGCAGGTATTGGGCAAGAGACCCAGTACTTC. The genes are TRBV6-1 and TRBJ2-5; D call uncertain. CDR3 length: 14 residues. Trimming took 4 bases from V and 2 from J, leaving 11 bases between them. Germline CDR1 reads MNHNS; CDR2 reads SASEGT.

The V call is TRBV7-9, the J call TRBJ2-7; D remains unclear. CDR1 and CDR2 (germline): SEHNR, FQNEAQ (reference sequence). Trimming took 4 bases from V and 0 from J, leaving 7 bases between them. There are 13 residues in the CDR3. CDR3 coding DNA: TGTGCCAGCAGCTCGACACCCTCCTACGAGCAGTACTTC. Residues: CASSSTPSYEQYF.

The chain carries TRBV7-9 and TRBJ1-4; 11 bases agree with TRBD1. The trim removed 5 bases at V and 3 bases at J, leaving 14 bases unmatched. The CDR3 sequence is 19 residues long. In germline, CDR1 is SEHNR, CDR2 FQNEAQ (reference sequence). CDR3 residues: CASSQTRTGGAPSNEKLFF. The CDR3 nucleotides read TGTGCCAGCAGCCAAACCAGGACAGGGGGCGCACCGTCTAATGAAAAACTGTTTTTT.

The V and J genes are TRBV7-9 and TRBJ1-3; TRBD1 matches at 9 bases. This CDR3 has 17 residues. The germline CDR1 and CDR2 sequences are SEHNR and FQNEAQ (reference sequence). The J segment lost 8 bases and the V segment lost 3 bases, leaving 14 bases of the junction unmatched. DNA of the CDR3: TGTGCCAGCAGCTTCCTAGGGACGGGACAGGGTATGGACACCATATATTTT. This encodes CASSFLGTGQGMDTIYF.

This clone turned up a few times. The chain is built from TRBV19 and TRBJ1-5; a possible D gene is TRBD1 (5 bases). V was shortened by 1 base and J by 6 bases, with 13 bases between the two germline ends. CDR1 is LNHDA, CDR2 SQIVND, per germline (reference sequence). This CDR3 comprises 15 residues. The CDR3 spells CASSIGREMGQPQHF. The CDR3 DNA reads TGTGCCAGTAGTATAGGCAGGGAGATGGGTCAGCCCCAGCATTTT.

The genes are TRBV27 and TRBJ2-4; 8 nucleotides align to TRBD1. CDR3 size: 12 residues. J was trimmed by 7 bases and V by 10 bases; bases with no gene match: 6. Germline assignment: CDR1 MNHEY and CDR2 SMNVEV (reference sequence). The CDR3 nucleotides are TGTGCCACCCGGACAGGGCAGAACATTCAGTACTTC. Protein sequence: CATRTGQNIQYF.

The chain carries TRBV7-6 and TRBJ2-1, with D perhaps matching TRBD1 or TRBD2 (6 bases each). Germline lookup yields CDR1 SGHVS and CDR2 FNYEAQ. This CDR3 spans 14 amino acids. Trimming shortened V by 4 bases and J by 9 bases, and 16 bases separated the two germline ends. The CDR3 is CASSWGEGGGEQFF. CDR3 DNA sequence: TGTGCCAGCAGCTGGGGTGAGGGGGGCGGTGAGCAGTTCTTC. The full variable domain, with the rest looked up from reference TRBV7-6 and TRBJ2-1, is GAGVSQSPRYKVTKRGQDVALRCDPISGHVSLYWYRQALGQGPEFLTYFNYEAQQDKSGLPNDRFSAERPEGSISTLTIQRTEQRDSAMYRCASSWGEGGGEQFFGPGTRLTVL.

This chain joins TRBV28 and TRBJ2-7; TRBD1 matches at 10 bases. The CDR3 has 15 residues. Trimming at V came to 2 bases and at J to 7 bases, leaving 8 bases not matched to a gene. Looked up from germline, CDR1 is MDHEN and CDR2 is SYDVKM. In DNA form, the CDR3 reads TGTGCCAGCAGTTTACCCGGGACAGGGGTCGGAGAGCAGTACTTC. Its protein product is CASSLPGTGVGEQYF.

On this clone: Compared with germline, one end of the junction differs, possibly owing to a read error. The chain links TRBV19 to TRBJ2-2; D gene uncertain. Germline V gene data show CDR1 as LNHDA and CDR2 as SQIVND (reference sequence). The CDR3 has 15 residues. In nucleotides, the CDR3 is TGTGTCAGTAGTCTAGTTCCCTTAAACACCGGGGAGCTGTTTTTT. Its protein is CVSSLVPLNTGELFF. Full variable domain (remainder filled in from reference TRBV19 and TRBJ2-2): DGGITQSPKYLFRKEGQNVTLSCEQNLNHDAMYWYRQDPGQGLRLIYYSQIVNDFQKGDIAEGYSVSREKKESFPLTVTSAQKNPTAFYLCVSSLVPLNTGELFFGEGSRLTVL.

This chain links TRBV27 with TRBJ1-4; D remains ambiguous. V was clipped by 5 bases and J by 4 bases, with 14 bases between them. The CDR3 sequence is 15 residues long. Germline CDR1 is MNHEY and CDR2 is SMNVEV (reference sequence). CDR3: CASSQREGRNEKLFF. CDR3 DNA sequence: TGTGCCAGCAGTCAAAGGGAAGGCCGTAATGAAAAACTGTTTTTT.

The genes are TRBV4-3 and TRBJ2-7; perhaps TRBD1 as D (5 bases). The V end lost 6 bases, the J end lost 2 bases, and 14 bases lay between the germline ends. The CDR3 totals 14 residues. From germline, CDR1 is LGHNA and CDR2 YSLEER. The CDR3 spells CASSPTQGAYEQYF. DNA for the CDR3: TGCGCCAGCAGTCCTACTCAAGGGGCCTACGAGCAGTACTTC.

CDR3 DNA sequence: TGCGCCAGCAGTGGGACAGGGGGGGAAAAACTGTTTTTT. Translating it yields CASSGTGGEKLFF. V is TRBV10-2 and J is TRBJ1-4; the match to TRBD1 covers 10 bases. After removal of 4 bases from V and 8 bases from J, the junction contained 1 base not matched to a gene. CDR3 size: 13 residues. From germline, CDR1 is WSHSY and CDR2 SAAADI.

The V call is TRBV7-8, the J call TRBJ2-5; D gene ambiguous. The J call may be incorrect, as the DNA end agrees better with TRBJ2-7. Germline CDR1 is SGHVS and CDR2 is FQNEAQ. The CDR3 runs to 13 residues. CDR3 sequence: CASSLGRTYEQYF. In nucleotides, the CDR3 is TGTGCCAGCAGCTTAGGACGGACCTACGAGCAGTACTTC.

The chain carries TRBV5-4 and TRBJ1-2; D uncertain. The CDR3 sequence is 14 residues long. V was trimmed by 1 base and J by 0 bases, leaving 7 bases between them. Germline V gene sequence: CDR1 SGHNT, CDR2 YYREEE (reference sequence). The CDR3 loop reads CASSLRGTNYGYTF. In nucleotides, the CDR3 is TGTGCCAGCAGCTTGCGCGGTACTAACTATGGCTACACCTTC.

The CDR3 reads CASSRPSTDTQYF. CDR3 nucleotide sequence: TGTGCCAGCAGTCGGCCTAGCACAGATACGCAGTATTTT. The chain links TRBV28 to TRBJ2-3; unclear D gene. With 5 bases removed from V and 0 bases from J, the gap between germline ends came to 6 bases. Germline CDR1 MDHEN, CDR2 SYDVKM. CDR3 length: 13 amino acids.

CDR3 nucleotides: TGTGCCAGCAGCCAAGTAGCGGAACTCGGGGAGACCCAGTACTTC. Translated: CASSQVAELGETQYF. This rearrangement joins TRBV4-2 to TRBJ2-5; weak D call: TRBD2 (6 bases). V was pared by 1 base and J by 5 bases, with 14 bases between. The V gene's germline CDR1 is LGHNA and CDR2 YNFKEQ. The CDR3 extends over 15 amino acids.

This chain uses TRBV27 with TRBJ1-1; tentatively, D is TRBD1 (5 bases). The ends were cut back, 1 base at V and 4 bases at J, with 13 bases in the middle. Germline values: CDR1 MNHEY, CDR2 SMNVEV (reference sequence). The CDR3 has 15 amino acids. In DNA, the CDR3 is TGTGCCAGCAGTTTATTTTTTCCGGGGGGCACTGAAGCTTTCTTT. Translation: CASSLFFPGGTEAFF.

The chain links TRBV5-6 to TRBJ2-3; 7 bases line up with TRBD1. This CDR3 contains 12 residues. After removal of 8 bases from V and 6 bases from J, the junction contained 6 bases not matched to a gene. Germline V gene lookup returns CDR1 SGHDT and CDR2 YYEEEE. The CDR3, as DNA: TGTGCCAGTAGAAGGGGGCGTGATACGCAGTATTTT. The encoded protein is CASRRGRDTQYF.

This sequence joins TRBV5-1 and TRBJ2-5; tentative D call: TRBD1 (6 bases). This CDR3 contains 14 residues. Looked up from germline, CDR1 is SGHRS and CDR2 is YFSETQ. Trimming left V 3 bases short and J 1 base short, with 10 bases between. CDR3 DNA: TGCGCCAGCAGCTCGAGGGACACCCAAGAGACCCAGTACTTC. Translated, it gives CASSSRDTQETQYF.

The genes are TRBV6-4 and TRBJ2-1, with TRBD1 matching 9 bases. This CDR3 is built from 16 residues. Germline CDR1 MRHNA, CDR2 SNTAGT. The V and J ends lost 0 bases and 7 bases, in that order; junction bases with no gene match: 7. DNA of the CDR3: TGTGCCAGCAGTGACTCTCCGGGACAGGGCAGGAATGAGCAGTTCTTC. Translating gives CASSDSPGQGRNEQFF.

The V gene is TRBV7-9, the J gene TRBJ1-4; D unclear. This CDR3 region has 16 residues. Germline V gene data show CDR1 as SEHNR and CDR2 as FQNEAQ (reference sequence). V was shortened by 5 bases and J by 7 bases, with 20 bases between the two germline ends. The CDR3 reads CASSPPGLLEGEKLFF. The CDR3 region has the DNA TGTGCCAGCAGCCCGCCGGGGTTGCTAGAGGGTGAAAAACTGTTTTTT.

J is TRBJ2-7 and V is TRBV7-9; 10 bases agree with TRBD2. Germline V lookup: CDR1 SEHNR, CDR2 FQNEAQ (reference sequence). The CDR3 is 15 residues long. After removal of 4 bases from V and 4 bases from J, the junction contained 7 bases not matched to a gene. The CDR3 DNA reads as TGTGCCAGCAGCTCACCGGGACTAGCGTATTACGAGCAGTACTTC. Its translation: CASSSPGLAYYEQYF.

The chain combines TRBV5-1 with TRBJ1-1; 8 nucleotides agree with TRBD1. V was clipped by 0 bases and J by 0 bases; unmatched bases: 1. Per germline, CDR1 SGHRS and CDR2 YFSETQ. The CDR3 extends over 15 amino acids. The CDR3: CASSLAGGLNTEAFF. CDR3 sequence (DNA): TGCGCCAGCAGCTTGGCAGGGGGCCTGAACACTGAAGCTTTCTTT.

This clone was counted once. This chain uses TRBV10-3 with TRBJ1-2, with D perhaps TRBD1 (5 bases). Per the germline V gene, CDR1 is ENHRY and CDR2 is SYGVKD. This CDR3 is 13 amino acids long. V was clipped by 6 bases and J by 5 bases, with 13 bases between them. The CDR3 DNA follows: TGTGCCATCAGGGACTCAGGGAGTTATGGCTACACCTTC. It specifies CAIRDSGSYGYTF.

The chain joins TRBV6-1 to TRBJ2-4, with D perhaps being TRBD1 or TRBD2 (5 bases each). From germline, CDR1 is MNHNS and CDR2 SASEGT. The CDR3 is made up of 14 amino acids. Trimming stripped 8 bases from V and 4 bases from J, with 15 bases between. CDR3 sequence: CASGEGDAKNIQYF. The CDR3, as DNA: TGTGCCAGCGGGGAAGGGGACGCTAAAAACATTCAGTACTTC.